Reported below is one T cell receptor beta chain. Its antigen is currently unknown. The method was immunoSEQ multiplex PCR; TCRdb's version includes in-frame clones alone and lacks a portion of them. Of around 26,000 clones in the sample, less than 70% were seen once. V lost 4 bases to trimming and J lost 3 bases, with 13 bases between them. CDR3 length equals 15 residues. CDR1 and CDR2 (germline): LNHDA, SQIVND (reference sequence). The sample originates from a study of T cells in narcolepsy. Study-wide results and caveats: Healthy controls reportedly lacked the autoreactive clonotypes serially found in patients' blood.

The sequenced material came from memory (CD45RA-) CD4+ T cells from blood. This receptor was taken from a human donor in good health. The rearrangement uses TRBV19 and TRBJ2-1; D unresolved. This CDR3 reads CASSKVAANYNEQFF. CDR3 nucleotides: TGTGCCAGTAGTAAGGTGGCGGCAAACTACAATGAGCAGTTCTTC.